Below, 24 T cell receptor beta chains from the same sample are listed, as sequenced in a study of blood T cell repertoires in COVID-19. Generated by immunoSEQ multiplex PCR, the TCRdb table keeps only in-frame clones and is missing some. This table has roughly 500,000 clones, approximately 87% appearing once. Sequences were obtained from PBMCs or T cells enriched from blood (not recorded which). All receptors derive from a woman aged 40 to 49 who had recovered from COVID-19.

The chain combines TRBV13 with TRBJ2-7; TRBD2 might be the D (6 bases). In germline, CDR1 is PRHDT, CDR2 FYEKMQ (reference sequence). This CDR3 is 13 amino acids long. Trimming took off 4 bases at V and 4 bases at J, with 11 bases between the two ends. CDR3 sequence: CASSSTSGYEQYF. The CDR3 nucleotides are TGTGCCAGCAGCTCCACAAGCGGGTACGAGCAGTACTTC.

The CDR3 loop is CASSRRGQETQYF. The CDR3 DNA reads TGTGCCAGCAGCCGGCGAGGCCAAGAGACCCAGTACTTC. V usage is TRBV5-8 and J usage is TRBJ2-5, with D hard to call. CDR3 length: 13 amino acids. Trimming cost V 4 bases and J 1 base, with 8 bases left between them. Germline values: CDR1 SGHTS, CDR2 YDEGEE.

The rearrangement joins TRBV7-9 to TRBJ1-2, with a tentative D call TRBD1 (5 bases). V lost 0 bases and J lost 6, with 14 bases in between. Germline assignment: CDR1 SEHNR and CDR2 FQNEAQ (reference sequence). The CDR3 is 15 residues long. CDR3 amino acids: CASSLASTGRNGYTF. CDR3 sequence (DNA): TGTGCCAGCAGCTTAGCTTCCACAGGTCGGAATGGCTACACCTTC.

This sequence joins TRBV28 and TRBJ2-5; TRBD1 agrees at 8 bases. The CDR3 spans 16 residues. V dropped 4 bases and J dropped 4; count of bases not matched to a gene: 11. The V gene's germline CDR1 is MDHEN and CDR2 SYDVKM. Here the CDR3 reads CASSYSVRGRGETQYF. The CDR3, as DNA: TGTGCCAGCAGTTACTCAGTCAGGGGGCGCGGAGAGACCCAGTACTTC.

The CDR3 loop reads CASLPRTVNTEAFF. In nucleotides, the CDR3 is TGTGCCAGCTTGCCCCGGACAGTGAACACTGAAGCTTTCTTT. The chain has TRBV7-9 and TRBJ1-1; possibly TRBD1 for D (6 bases). Germline CDR1 is SEHNR and CDR2 is FQNEAQ (reference sequence). The CDR3 extends over 14 amino acids. Trimming pared 8 bases from V and 0 bases from J, leaving 13 bases between.

The CDR3 sequence: CAISADRGYTF. In DNA form, the CDR3 reads TGTGCCATCAGTGCGGACAGGGGGTACACCTTC. The chain carries TRBV10-3 and TRBJ1-2, with TRBD1 matching 10 bases. After removal of 4 bases from V and 11 bases from J, the junction contained 1 base not matched to a gene. From germline, CDR1 is ENHRY and CDR2 SYGVKD. The CDR3 has 11 residues.

The V gene is TRBV5-5, the J gene TRBJ2-7; D might be TRBD2 (5 bases). Trimming cost V 0 bases and J 5 bases, with 12 bases left between them. The CDR3 is made up of 14 amino acids. CDR1 is SGHKS and CDR2 is YYEKEE in the germline V gene (reference sequence). The CDR3 sequence is CASSLGPQADEQYF. The DNA of the CDR3 is TGTGCCAGCAGCTTGGGCCCTCAAGCGGACGAGCAGTACTTC.

The chain carries TRBV10-3 and TRBJ1-1, with D unclear. The V and J ends lost 3 bases and 5 bases respectively, with 16 bases between them. The CDR3 is 15 residues long. Germline values: CDR1 ENHRY, CDR2 SYGVKD. The CDR3 reads CAISDSGMKGTEAFF. The CDR3 DNA follows: TGTGCCATCAGTGACTCGGGAATGAAAGGGACTGAAGCTTTCTTT.

The V gene is TRBV3-1 (or the pseudogene TRBV3-2), the J gene TRBJ2-1; 10 nucleotides line up with TRBD1. The CDR3 loop spans 13 amino acids. The V gene end was trimmed by 5 bases and the J gene end by 15 bases; junction bases not matched to a gene: 10. CDR1 is LGHDT and CDR2 is YNNKEL in the germline V gene (reference sequence). CDR3 in DNA: TGTGCCAGCAGCTACGGACAGGGGGGTTTGCGGTTCTTC. Its translation is CASSYGQGGLRFF.

J is TRBJ2-6 and V is TRBV29-1; 7 nucleotides agree with TRBD1. Trimming at V came to 6 bases and at J to 2 bases, leaving 7 bases not matched to a gene. Germline V CDR1 and CDR2: SQVTM, ANQGSEA. This CDR3 is built from 15 residues. The CDR3 DNA reads as TGCAGCGTACAACAGGGGCGGACTGGGGCCAACGTCCTGACTTTC. Encoded protein: CSVQQGRTGANVLTF.

The rearrangement uses TRBV7-6 and TRBJ2-7; possibly TRBD2 for D (6 bases). There are 13 residues in the CDR3. The V gene lost 5 bases and the J gene lost 6 bases, with 14 bases spanning the gap. Germline-derived CDR1 and CDR2 are SGHVS and FNYEAQ. CDR3 protein: CASSGGRDGEQYF. CDR3 sequence (DNA): TGTGCCAGCAGCGGGGGGAGAGACGGCGAGCAGTACTTC.

The rearrangement joins TRBV6-2 or TRBV6-3 to TRBJ2-7; D perhaps matches TRBD2 (5 bases). Germline V lookup: CDR1 MNHEY, CDR2 SVGEGT. V was cut by 2 bases and J by 4 bases, with 15 bases left in between. The CDR3 has 15 amino acids. CDR3: CASSYGEFGGYEQYF. The CDR3 DNA sequence: TGTGCCAGCAGTTACGGGGAGTTCGGAGGTTACGAGCAGTACTTC.

This clone has just one count. The chain uses TRBV12-3 or TRBV12-4 and TRBJ1-6; D remains ambiguous. The CDR3 runs to 13 residues. V lost 8 bases, J lost 9 bases, and 14 bases lay in between. CDR3 in amino acids: CASRGSIASPLHF. As DNA, the CDR3 is TGTGCCAGCCGAGGCAGTATCGCTTCACCCCTCCACTTT.

This clone came up once. This sequence joins TRBV19 and TRBJ2-3, with 8 nucleotides matching TRBD2. V lost 4 bases, J lost 4 bases, and 7 bases stayed unmatched. CDR3 size: 15 residues. CDR1 is LNHDA and CDR2 is SQIVND in the germline V gene (reference sequence). The CDR3 region is CASSTAAGAADTQYF. CDR3 bases: TGTGCCAGTAGTACTGCAGCGGGAGCCGCAGATACGCAGTATTTT.

This clone showed up just once. The chain has TRBV19 and TRBJ2-5; 10 bases are a match to TRBD2. The length of the CDR3 is 16 residues. The V segment lost 2 bases and the J segment 5 bases; nucleotides outside the gene matches: 8. Germline V gene lookup returns CDR1 LNHDA and CDR2 SQIVND (reference sequence). The CDR3 DNA reads TGTGCCAGTAGTATACTAGCGGGAGAGGAAGGGGAGACCCAGTACTTC. This translates into CASSILAGEEGETQYF.

J is TRBJ2-1 and V is TRBV3-1 (or the pseudogene TRBV3-2); maybe TRBD2 (6 bases). Germline loops: CDR1 LGHDT, CDR2 YNNKEL (reference sequence). CDR3 length: 18 amino acids. The ends were cut back, 5 bases at V and 0 bases at J, with 20 bases in the middle. CDR3 nucleotide sequence: TGTGCCAGCAGCTCCCAGACTATCGGGGGAAGCTCCTACAATGAGCAGTTCTTC. Residues: CASSSQTIGGSSYNEQFF.

This clone was seen only once. This chain uses TRBV9 with TRBJ2-7, with 8 positions matching TRBD2. This CDR3 comprises 15 residues. J was trimmed by 3 bases and V by 4 bases; bases with no gene match: 9. CDR1 SGDLS and CDR2 YYNGEE come from the germline V gene. The CDR3 nucleotides read TGTGCCAGCAGCCCCCGGGGGGGGCAGGGCTACGAGCAGTACTTC. Translation: CASSPRGGQGYEQYF.

The gene calls are TRBV19 and TRBJ2-1, with D unresolved. Trimming took 1 base from V and 9 from J, leaving 13 bases between them. The CDR3 has 14 amino acids. The germline V gene has CDR1 LNHDA and CDR2 SQIVND (reference sequence). The CDR3 nucleotides are TGTGCCAGTAGTATAGGGCCTAGGTTTGCTGAGCAGTTCTTC. Translation gives CASSIGPRFAEQFF.

The rearrangement links TRBV3-1 (or the pseudogene TRBV3-2) to TRBJ2-7, with 8 bases lining up with TRBD2. The CDR3 extends over 15 amino acids. Germline V gene data show CDR1 as LGHDT and CDR2 as YNNKEL (reference sequence). J was trimmed by 4 bases and V by 3 bases; bases with no gene match: 8. Written as DNA, the CDR3 is TGTGCCAGCAGCCAGCCGGGACTAGGAGCTTACGAGCAGTACTTC. Translating it yields CASSQPGLGAYEQYF.

This clone was seen once. The CDR3 protein is CASSQGTGSRNGYTF. DNA for the CDR3: TGTGCCAGCAGCCAAGGGACAGGGAGTAGGAATGGCTACACCTTC. J is TRBJ1-2 and V is TRBV3-1 (or the pseudogene TRBV3-2); TRBD1 matches 8 bases. The germline gives CDR1 LGHDT, CDR2 YNNKEL (reference sequence). The CDR3 has 15 amino acids. The V gene end was trimmed by 1 base and the J gene end by 6 bases; junction bases not matched to a gene: 7.

The chain combines TRBV30 with TRBJ1-2, with 7 bases matching TRBD1. The CDR3 extends over 13 amino acids. Looked up from germline, CDR1 is GTSNPN and CDR2 is SVGIG (reference sequence). The trim removed 3 bases at V and 7 bases at J, leaving 8 bases unmatched. In DNA form, the CDR3 reads TGTGCCTGGAGAAATACAGGGGTCGGTGGCTACACCTTC. Translation gives CAWRNTGVGGYTF. The complete variable domain, with remaining parts taken from reference TRBV30 and TRBJ1-2, reads SQTIHQWPATLVQPVGSPLSLECTVEGTSNPNLYWYRQAAGRGLQLLFYSVGIGQISSEVPQNLSASRPQDRQFILSSKKLLLSDSGFYLCAWRNTGVGGYTFGSGTRLTVV.

V usage is TRBV13 and J usage is TRBJ2-7; D is possibly TRBD1 (6 bases). This CDR3 has 15 residues. Trimming stripped 4 bases from V and 3 bases from J, with 16 bases between. Germline-derived CDR1 and CDR2 are PRHDT and FYEKMQ (reference sequence). Written as DNA, the CDR3 is TGTGCCAGCAGCTGGGGCGGAACAGGGATCTACGAGCAGTACTTC. As protein: CASSWGGTGIYEQYF.

The chain uses TRBV15 and TRBJ2-7, with D possibly being TRBD2 (6 bases). V gave up 8 bases and J gave up 6 bases, with 17 bases separating them. CDR1 and CDR2 (germline): LNHNV, YYDKDF (reference sequence). The CDR3 runs to 13 residues. The CDR3 sequence is CATRSQPGGEQYF. The DNA of the CDR3 is TGTGCCACCCGAAGTCAGCCCGGGGGCGAGCAGTACTTC.

CDR3 loop: CASSFSGMNTEAFF. CDR3 nucleotides: TGTGCCAGCAGCTTTTCGGGGATGAACACTGAAGCTTTCTTT. The chain employs TRBV11-2 and TRBJ1-1; D gene ambiguous. The CDR3 totals 14 residues. Trimming cost V 3 bases and J 0 bases, with 8 bases left between them. Per the germline V gene, CDR1 is SGHAT and CDR2 is FQNNGV.